This entry is about one TCR beta chain. Its specificity is not known. The sample belongs to a study of T cells in localized non-small cell lung cancer. Study outcomes and limitations: Uninvolved nearby lung showed the greatest T cell clonality, exceeding that found in tumor. Appearing in adjacent lung were a median roughly 60 of the top 100 tumor clones. The study sequenced only one region of the tumor. As a result, intratumor heterogeneity could not be excluded and remains possible. Higher adjacent-lung clonality was associated with shorter survival.

Assay: immunoSEQ multiplex PCR; the TCRdb copy retains only in-frame clones and omits some. The sample comprises about 2,600 clones, roughly 28% of which are singletons, and 7.4% rests with the top ten. The source was lung tumor tissue, collected before any cancer treatment. The sequence came from a male donor older than 55 with stage II squamous cell lung carcinoma.

CDR3 protein: CASSPTAFNTEAFF. The DNA for the CDR3 is TGTGCCAGCTCACCGACAGCTTTCAACACTGAAGCTTTCTTT. V and J are TRBV18 and TRBJ1-1; possible D gene TRBD1, 5 bases. This CDR3 is built from 14 residues. V lost 3 bases, J lost 2 bases, and 10 bases lay in between. The germline V gene has CDR1 KGHSH and CDR2 LQKENI.